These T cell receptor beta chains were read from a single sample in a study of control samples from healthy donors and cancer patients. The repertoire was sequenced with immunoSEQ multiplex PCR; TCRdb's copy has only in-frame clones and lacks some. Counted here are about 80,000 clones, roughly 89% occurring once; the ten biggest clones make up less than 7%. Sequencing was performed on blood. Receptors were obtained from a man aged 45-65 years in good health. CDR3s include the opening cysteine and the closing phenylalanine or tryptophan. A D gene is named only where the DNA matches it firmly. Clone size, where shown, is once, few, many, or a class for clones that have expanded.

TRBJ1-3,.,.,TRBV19,CASSTLAHSGNTIYF,TGTGCCAGTAGTACACTAGCCCACTCTGGAAACACCATATATTTT
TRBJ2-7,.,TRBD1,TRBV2,CASRAGTGNDEQYF,TGTGCCAGCAGAGCCGGGACAGGGAACGACGAGCAGTACTTC
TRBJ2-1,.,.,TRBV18,CASSPGLYNEQFF,TGTGCCAGCTCACCGGGACTTTACAATGAGCAGTTCTTC
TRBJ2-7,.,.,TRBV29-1,CSVGDRDVAYEQYF,TGCAGCGTCGGGGACCGGGACGTAGCCTACGAGCAGTACTTC
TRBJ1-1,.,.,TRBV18,CASSLDRTNTEAFF,TGTGCCAGCTCACTAGACAGGACGAACACTGAAGCTTTCTTT
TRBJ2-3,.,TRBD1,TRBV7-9,CGTKRGPGTDTQYF,TGTGGCACGAAGAGGGGGCCTGGCACAGATACGCAGTATTTT
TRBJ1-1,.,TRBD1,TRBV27,CASSLKGTGEAFF,TGTGCCAGCAGTTTGAAGGGGACAGGTGAAGCTTTCTTT
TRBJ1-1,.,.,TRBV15,CATSRRVNTEAFF,TGTGCCACCAGCAGAAGAGTGAACACTGAAGCTTTCTTT
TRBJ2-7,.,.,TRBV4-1,CASSQGIQDGAYEQYF,TGCGCCAGCAGCCAAGGCATCCAGGACGGAGCCTACGAGCAGTACTTC
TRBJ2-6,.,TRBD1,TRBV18,CASSPRGQSFSGANVLTF,TGTGCCAGCTCACCTCGGGGACAGTCTTTCTCTGGGGCCAACGTCCTGACTTTC
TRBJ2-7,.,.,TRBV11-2,CASSLDGELTLSYEQYF,TGTGCCAGCAGCTTAGATGGGGAGTTGACTCTCTCCTACGAGCAGTACTTC
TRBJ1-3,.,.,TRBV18,CASSPTTRAGNTIYF,TGTGCCAGCTCCCCCACGACAAGGGCTGGAAACACCATATATTTT
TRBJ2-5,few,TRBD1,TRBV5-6,CASRWVQGAYETQYF,TGTGCCAGCCGGTGGGTACAGGGGGCGTATGAGACCCAGTACTTC
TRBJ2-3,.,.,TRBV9,CASSVGVGTDTQYF,TGTGCCAGCAGCGTAGGGGTCGGCACAGATACGCAGTATTTT
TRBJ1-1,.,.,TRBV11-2,CASSFGETEAFF,TGTGCCAGCAGCTTTGGGGAAACTGAAGCTTTCTTT
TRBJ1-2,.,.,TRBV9,CASSVDPSGKSNYGYTF,TGTGCCAGCAGCGTAGATCCTTCCGGGAAATCTAACTATGGCTACACCTTC
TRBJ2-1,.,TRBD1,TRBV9,CASSPRPGTGPYNEQFF,TGTGCCAGCAGCCCTCGGCCGGGGACAGGGCCCTACAATGAGCAGTTCTTC
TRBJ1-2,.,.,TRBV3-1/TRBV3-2,CASSTEQSYTF,TGTGCCAGCAGCACTGAGCAGAGCTACACCTTC
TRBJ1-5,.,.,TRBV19,CASSTAQGNQPQHF,TGTGCCAGTAGTACGGCACAGGGCAATCAGCCCCAGCATTTT
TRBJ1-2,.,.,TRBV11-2,CASRMGGWGYTF,TGTGCCAGTCGGATGGGGGGTTGGGGCTACACCTTC
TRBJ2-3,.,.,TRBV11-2,CASSLGNGNTDTQYF,TGTGCCAGCAGCTTAGGGAACGGCAACACAGATACGCAGTATTTT
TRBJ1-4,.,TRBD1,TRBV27,CASSHYRGRLTNEKLFF,TGTGCCAGCAGTCATTACAGGGGACGTCTTACTAATGAAAAACTGTTTTTT
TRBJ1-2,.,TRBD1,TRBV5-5,CASSPGTDLYGYTF,TGTGCCAGCAGCCCGGGGACAGACCTCTATGGCTACACCTTC
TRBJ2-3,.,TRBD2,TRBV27,CASSLAGGITDTQYF,TGTGCCAGCAGTCTAGCGGGGGGGATCACAGATACGCAGTATTTT
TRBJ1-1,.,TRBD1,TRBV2,CASSKTGELEAFF,TGTGCCAGCAGCAAGACAGGGGAATTGGAAGCTTTCTTT
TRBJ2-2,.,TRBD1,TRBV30,CAWKGARPNTGELFF,TGTGCCTGGAAGGGGGCGCGTCCGAACACCGGGGAGCTGTTTTTT
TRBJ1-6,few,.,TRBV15,CATSRDRYSDSPLHF,TGTGCCACCAGCAGAGACCGATATTCGGATTCACCCCTCCACTTT
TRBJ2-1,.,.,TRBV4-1,CASSQVDGNEQFF,TGCGCCAGCAGCCAAGTAGACGGCAATGAGCAGTTCTTC
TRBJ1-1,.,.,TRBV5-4,CASLKGTEAFF,TGTGCCAGCTTAAAGGGGACTGAAGCTTTCTTT
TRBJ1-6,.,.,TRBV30,CAWSGGTYNSPLHF,TGTGCCTGGAGTGGAGGGACTTATAATTCACCCCTCCACTTT
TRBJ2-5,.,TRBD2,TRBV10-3,CAISEQRGDGETQYF,TGTGCCATCAGTGAACAGCGGGGAGATGGGGAGACCCAGTACTTC
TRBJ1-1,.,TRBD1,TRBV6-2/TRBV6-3,CASSQPGQPLNTEAFF,TGTGCCAGCAGTCAGCCGGGACAGCCATTGAACACTGAAGCTTTCTTT
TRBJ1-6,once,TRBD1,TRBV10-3,CAISVSDRVGSPLHF,TGTGCCATCAGTGTCTCGGACAGGGTGGGGTCACCCCTCCACTTT
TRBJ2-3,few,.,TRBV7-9,CASSLSVTDTQYF,TGTGCCAGCAGCTTATCGGTCACAGATACGCAGTATTTT
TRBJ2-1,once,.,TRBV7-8,CASSLAGSGGSYNEQFF,TGTGCCAGCAGCTTAGCGGGTAGCGGAGGATCCTACAATGAGCAGTTCTTC
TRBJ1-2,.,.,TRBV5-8,CASSLRDGYGYTF,TGTGCCAGCAGCTTAAGGGACGGGTATGGCTACACCTTC
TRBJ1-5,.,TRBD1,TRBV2,CASHGGLGQGGGQPQHF,TGTGCCAGTCATGGTGGATTGGGACAGGGAGGTGGTCAGCCCCAGCATTTT
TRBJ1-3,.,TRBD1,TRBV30,CAWGLTGINTIYF,TGTGCCTGGGGCTTGACAGGGATAAACACCATATATTTT
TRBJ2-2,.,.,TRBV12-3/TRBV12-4,CASTQGGAGELFF,TGTGCCAGCACCCAGGGGGGGGCGGGGGAGCTGTTTTTT
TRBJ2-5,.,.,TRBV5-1,CASSLAGNPQETQYF,TGCGCCAGCAGCTTGGCGGGGAATCCCCAAGAGACCCAGTACTTC
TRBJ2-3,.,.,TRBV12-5,CASGLGPGSTDTQYF,TGTGCTAGTGGTTTGGGGCCAGGGTCCACAGATACGCAGTATTTT
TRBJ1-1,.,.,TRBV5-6,CASSLGGNTEAFF,TGTGCCAGCAGCTTGGGGGGGAACACTGAAGCTTTCTTT
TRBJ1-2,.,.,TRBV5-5,CASSLGPAVGGYTF,TGTGCCAGCAGCTTGGGCCCAGCCGTTGGAGGCTACACCTTC
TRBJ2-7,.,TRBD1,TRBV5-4,CASSRGQEDEQYF,TGTGCCAGCAGCAGGGGACAGGAAGACGAGCAGTACTTC
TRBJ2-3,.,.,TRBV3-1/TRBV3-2,CASSQSARDTDTQYF,TGTGCCAGCAGCCAATCCGCCCGCGACACAGATACGCAGTATTTT
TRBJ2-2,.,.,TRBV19,CASSIDSSTGELFF,TGTGCCAGTAGTATCGACAGTTCCACCGGGGAGCTGTTTTTT
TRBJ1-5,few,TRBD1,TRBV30,CAWSVAGGSNQPQHF,TGTGCCTGGAGTGTAGCAGGGGGCAGCAATCAGCCCCAGCATTTT
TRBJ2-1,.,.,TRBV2,CASSDGEQFF,TGTGCCAGCAGTGACGGGGAGCAGTTCTTC